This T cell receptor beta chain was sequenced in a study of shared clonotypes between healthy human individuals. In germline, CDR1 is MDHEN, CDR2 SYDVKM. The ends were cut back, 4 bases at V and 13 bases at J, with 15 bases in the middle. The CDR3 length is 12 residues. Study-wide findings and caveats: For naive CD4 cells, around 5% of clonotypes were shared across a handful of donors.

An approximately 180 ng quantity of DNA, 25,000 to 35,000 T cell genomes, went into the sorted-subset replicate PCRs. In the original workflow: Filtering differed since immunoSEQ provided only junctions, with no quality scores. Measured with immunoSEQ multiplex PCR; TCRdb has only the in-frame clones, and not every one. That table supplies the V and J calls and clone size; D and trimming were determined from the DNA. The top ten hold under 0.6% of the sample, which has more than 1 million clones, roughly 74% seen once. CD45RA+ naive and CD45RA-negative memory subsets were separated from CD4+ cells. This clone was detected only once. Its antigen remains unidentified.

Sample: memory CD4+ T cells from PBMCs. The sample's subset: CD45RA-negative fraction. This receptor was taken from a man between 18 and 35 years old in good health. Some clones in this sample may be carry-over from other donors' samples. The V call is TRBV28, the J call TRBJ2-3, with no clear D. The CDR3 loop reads CASSSQKGGEYF. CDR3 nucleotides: TGTGCCAGCAGTTCCCAGAAGGGTGGGGAGTATTTT.